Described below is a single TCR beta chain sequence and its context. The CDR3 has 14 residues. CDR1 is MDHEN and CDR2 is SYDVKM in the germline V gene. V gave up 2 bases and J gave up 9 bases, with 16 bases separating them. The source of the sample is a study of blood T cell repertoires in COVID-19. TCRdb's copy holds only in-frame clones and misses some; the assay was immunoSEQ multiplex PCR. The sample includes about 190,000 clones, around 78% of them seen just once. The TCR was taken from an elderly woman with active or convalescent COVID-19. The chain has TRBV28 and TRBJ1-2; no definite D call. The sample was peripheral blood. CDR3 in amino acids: CASSLLLMQARYTF. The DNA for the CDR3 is TGTGCCAGCAGTTTACTTTTAATGCAGGCACGCTACACCTTC.